Listed here are 29 T cell receptor beta chains from one sample, sequenced in a study of blood T cell repertoires in COVID-19. Only in-frame clones appear in the TCRdb table, and some are missing; sequencing was by immunoSEQ multiplex PCR. The sample lists around 110,000 clones; approximately 80% were seen once. The material sequenced was peripheral blood. The receptors shown here come from an elderly man with COVID-19, enrolled during active disease.

This chain connects TRBV19 to TRBJ1-5; D gene ambiguous. The germline V gene encodes CDR1 LNHDA and CDR2 SQIVND (reference sequence). Trimming shortened V by 1 base and J by 3 bases, and 7 bases separated the two germline ends. CDR3 length: 14 amino acids. The CDR3 sequence is CASSIAPLNQPQHF. The CDR3 DNA is TGTGCCAGTAGTATAGCTCCCCTCAATCAGCCCCAGCATTTT.

The V call is TRBV19, the J call TRBJ2-3; 10 bases line up with TRBD1. Trimming at V came to 6 bases and at J to 0 bases, leaving 12 bases not matched to a gene. CDR3 length equals 18 residues. CDR1 LNHDA and CDR2 SQIVND come from the germline V gene (reference sequence). The CDR3 loop is CASRDTGTGEESTDTQYF. For the CDR3, the DNA is TGTGCCAGTAGAGATACCGGGACAGGGGAGGAAAGCACAGATACGCAGTATTTT.

This rearrangement joins TRBV11-2 to TRBJ2-5; D may be TRBD2 (7 bases). The V end was cut by 7 bases, the J end by 0 bases, with 18 bases between. The CDR3 extends over 16 amino acids. Germline CDR1 is SGHAT and CDR2 is FQNNGV. The CDR3 here is CASTIGGAGNQETQYF. The DNA of the CDR3 is TGTGCCAGCACCATAGGGGGGGCCGGTAACCAAGAGACCCAGTACTTC.

V is TRBV7-3 and J is TRBJ2-3; possibly TRBD2 for D (6 bases). Germline V gives CDR1 SGHTA, CDR2 FQGTGA. V lost 5 bases and J 3 bases, leaving 15 bases between the germline ends. This CDR3 has 15 amino acids. The CDR3 DNA reads as TGTGCCAGCAGCCCCGGCGCGGCGGGAACAGATACGCAGTATTTT. Its translation is CASSPGAAGTDTQYF.

The chain recombines TRBV9 with TRBJ1-1; 7 bases are shared with TRBD1. V lost 0 bases to trimming and J lost 2 bases; unmatched junction nucleotides: 7. CDR1 and CDR2 from the germline V gene are SGDLS and YYNGEE. The CDR3 covers 16 residues. CDR3 loop: CASSVAPGQRNTEAFF. As DNA, the CDR3 is TGTGCCAGCAGCGTAGCTCCGGGACAGCGCAACACTGAAGCTTTCTTT.

The CDR3 here is CASSRQDWWNEQFF. In nucleotides, the CDR3 is TGTGCCAGCAGCCGCCAGGACTGGTGGAATGAGCAGTTCTTC. This chain joins TRBV3-1 (or the pseudogene TRBV3-2) and TRBJ2-1; TRBD2 is a possible D gene (5 bases). The germline CDR1 and CDR2 sequences are LGHDT and YNNKEL (reference sequence). V was shortened by 4 bases and J by 7 bases, with 14 bases between the two germline ends. There are 14 residues in the CDR3.

The table lists this clone with a few counts. The rearrangement links TRBV6-5 to TRBJ1-2; D call uncertain. Germline V gene data show CDR1 as MNHEY and CDR2 as SVGAGI. The length of the CDR3 is 14 residues. V was clipped by 3 bases and J by 4 bases, with 12 bases between them. The CDR3 DNA sequence: TGTGCCAGCAGTTATGGGCCTGGGAGCTATGGCTACACCTTC. Amino acids: CASSYGPGSYGYTF.

The chain employs TRBV11-3 and TRBJ2-1; 11 positions match TRBD2. The germline V gene has CDR1 SGHNT and CDR2 YENEEA. V lost 3 bases, J lost 6 bases, and 4 bases stayed unmatched. This CDR3 spans 15 amino acids. This CDR3 is CASSFGTSGFNEQFF. CDR3 nucleotide sequence: TGTGCCAGCAGCTTCGGGACTAGCGGCTTCAATGAGCAGTTCTTC.

The rearrangement links TRBV28 to TRBJ1-2; TRBD1 matches 8 bases. V trimming: 6 bases; J trimming: 8 bases; junction bases outside the gene matches: 11. Germline V gene lookup returns CDR1 MDHEN and CDR2 SYDVKM. The CDR3 length is 14 residues. Here the CDR3 DNA reads TGTGCCAGCAGAACAGCGTTGACAGGGGAGGGCTACACCTTC. This sequence encodes CASRTALTGEGYTF.

The chain recombines TRBV6-5 with TRBJ2-1; 10 nucleotides agree with TRBD2. The CDR3 loop spans 16 amino acids. V lost 4 bases, J lost 2 bases, and 5 bases stayed unmatched. In germline, CDR1 is MNHEY, CDR2 SVGAGI. CDR3 in amino acids: CASSLESGRAYNEQFF. DNA for the CDR3: TGTGCCAGCAGTTTAGAGAGCGGGAGGGCCTACAATGAGCAGTTCTTC.

The chain has TRBV7-3 and TRBJ1-1; the D is unclear. V was shortened by 1 base and J by 1 base, with 19 bases between the two germline ends. The CDR3 contains 18 residues. In germline, CDR1 is SGHTA, CDR2 FQGTGA. The CDR3 loop is CASSLKAPGSAGNTEAFF. The CDR3 DNA is TGTGCCAGCAGCTTAAAGGCCCCGGGATCCGCGGGGAACACTGAAGCTTTCTTT.

The rearrangement joins TRBV5-5 to TRBJ2-7; D remains ambiguous. Germline V CDR1 and CDR2: SGHKS, YYEKEE (reference sequence). Trimming shortened V by 4 bases and J by 1 base, and 9 bases separated the two germline ends. The CDR3 sequence is 13 residues long. The CDR3 sequence: CASSLDISYEQYF. Here the CDR3 DNA reads TGTGCCAGCAGCCTCGACATATCCTACGAGCAGTACTTC.

V gene TRBV29-1 combines with J gene TRBJ1-4; unclear D gene. CDR3 length: 16 amino acids. The V and J ends lost 0 bases and 0 bases respectively, with 11 bases between them. Germline assignment: CDR1 SQVTM and CDR2 ANQGSEA. The CDR3 region has the DNA TGCAGCGTTGAAGATCCCGAACAATCAACTAATGAAAAACTGTTTTTT. Amino acid sequence: CSVEDPEQSTNEKLFF.

The chain joins TRBV9 to TRBJ2-7; 10 nucleotides line up with TRBD1. The length of the CDR3 is 14 residues. The trim removed 2 bases at V and 3 bases at J, leaving 2 bases unmatched. Germline V gene sequence: CDR1 SGDLS, CDR2 YYNGEE. Here the CDR3 reads CASSVGQGDYEQYF. In DNA, the CDR3 is TGTGCCAGCAGCGTCGGACAGGGGGACTACGAGCAGTACTTC.

The gene calls are TRBV7-2 and TRBJ2-1; no clear D gene. The CDR3 consists of 15 residues. V lost 1 base and J lost 4, with 11 bases in between. Looked up from germline, CDR1 is SGHTA and CDR2 is FQGNSA. Here the CDR3 reads CASSLGFSPYNEQFF. The CDR3 nucleotides are TGTGCCAGCAGCTTAGGGTTTAGCCCGTACAATGAGCAGTTCTTC.

This clone was counted a few times. The chain uses TRBV5-1 and TRBJ2-5, with D perhaps matching TRBD1 (5 bases). The CDR3 is 15 residues long. Trimming removed 0 bases from V and 6 bases from J, with 15 bases in between. Germline V gene lookup returns CDR1 SGHRS and CDR2 YFSETQ. The CDR3 here is CASSLADSTAQTQYF. DNA of the CDR3: TGCGCCAGCAGCTTGGCTGACAGTACAGCCCAGACCCAGTACTTC.

The rearrangement joins TRBV28 to TRBJ1-5; D is unresolved. CDR1 and CDR2 from the germline V gene are MDHEN and SYDVKM. This CDR3 comprises 12 residues. V shed 4 bases and J shed 7 bases, with 8 bases lying between them. The CDR3 spells CASSWERQPQHF. The CDR3 DNA reads TGTGCCAGCAGTTGGGAGAGGCAGCCCCAGCATTTT.

The chain joins TRBV5-5 to TRBJ2-3; 8 bases fit TRBD2. The germline V gene encodes CDR1 SGHKS and CDR2 YYEKEE (reference sequence). V lost 4 bases, J lost 6 bases, and 10 bases stayed unmatched. There are 15 residues in the CDR3. The CDR3 DNA reads as TGTGCCAGCAGCCCAGCGGGAGCCGCGGGGGATACGCAGTATTTT. Amino acid sequence: CASSPAGAAGDTQYF.

The chain recombines TRBV9 with TRBJ1-4; 9 positions agree with TRBD1. The CDR3 runs 15 residues. CDR1 and CDR2 from the germline V gene are SGDLS and YYNGEE. V shed 4 bases, J shed 7 bases, and the junction held 8 bases outside the gene matches. The CDR3 spells CASSNTGGWGEKLFF. The CDR3 DNA follows: TGTGCCAGCAGCAACACAGGGGGCTGGGGTGAAAAACTGTTTTTT.

The chain employs TRBV4-1 and TRBJ2-3; 9 nucleotides agree with TRBD2. V dropped 3 bases and J dropped 4; count of bases not matched to a gene: 11. The CDR3 contains 17 residues. CDR1 MGHRA and CDR2 YSYEKL come from the germline V gene. CDR3 DNA: TGCGCCAGCAGCCATCCCTTGGTGGCGGGAGGGGCAGATACGCAGTATTTT. Translating it yields CASSHPLVAGGADTQYF.

The chain is built from TRBV21-1 and TRBJ1-1. TRBV21-1 is tagged as a pseudogene. This CDR3 is 12 amino acids long. The CDR3: CASSKCSRGAFF. The CDR3 DNA is TGTGCCAGCAGCAAATGTAGCCGCGGAGCTTTCTTT.

This clone was observed a handful of times. This chain connects TRBV28 to TRBJ2-7; unclear D gene. Germline V CDR1 and CDR2: MDHEN, SYDVKM. The V end was cut by 3 bases, the J end by 0 bases, with 9 bases between. This CDR3 is 14 amino acids long. CDR3 sequence reads: CASSFERGSYEQYF. The CDR3 DNA reads as TGTGCCAGCAGTTTCGAGCGTGGCTCCTACGAGCAGTACTTC.

The table lists this clone with a few counts. This chain links TRBV12-5 with TRBJ2-7, with a tentative D call TRBD1 (5 bases). The V gene's germline CDR1 is LGHNT and CDR2 FRNRAP. The V end was cut by 1 base, the J end by 4 bases, with 8 bases between. This CDR3 is built from 13 residues. CDR3 bases: TGTGCTAGTGGTTTGGACCAGGGTTACGAGCAGTACTTC. It codes for CASGLDQGYEQYF.

This chain joins TRBV3-1 (or the pseudogene TRBV3-2) and TRBJ2-3; 7 nucleotides align to TRBD2. The CDR3 totals 14 residues. Germline V gene data show CDR1 as LGHDT and CDR2 as YNNKEL (reference sequence). The V and J ends lost 2 bases and 4 bases, in that order; junction bases with no gene match: 3. The chain's CDR3 is CASSQRLAADTQYF. The DNA for the CDR3 is TGTGCCAGCAGCCAAAGACTAGCCGCAGATACGCAGTATTTT.

This clone was seen only a few times. The V gene is TRBV5-5, the J gene TRBJ2-1; a weak D match, TRBD2 (6 bases). Trimming removed 4 bases at V and 5 bases at J, with 16 bases between. Germline CDR1 SGHKS, CDR2 YYEKEE (reference sequence). CDR3 length: 15 amino acids. In nucleotides, the CDR3 is TGTGCCAGCAGCCCCACGGGCGGCGGGGACAATGAGCAGTTCTTC. Amino acid sequence: CASSPTGGGDNEQFF. The whole variable domain, filled in from reference TRBV5-5 and TRBJ2-1, reads DAGVTQSPTHLIKTRGQQVTLRCSPISGHKSVSWYQQVLGQGPQFIFQYYEKEERGRGNFPDRFSARQFPNYSSELNVNALLLGDSALYLCASSPTGGGDNEQFFGPGTRLTVL.

This clone was seen a single time. The rearrangement joins TRBV7-9 to TRBJ2-3; D possibly corresponds to TRBD2 (5 bases). The CDR3 is 17 amino acids. In germline, CDR1 is SEHNR, CDR2 FQNEAQ (reference sequence). Trimming took off 0 bases at V and 0 bases at J, with 13 bases between the two ends. The CDR3: CASSLAGVSHSTDTQYF. CDR3 nucleotide sequence: TGTGCCAGCAGCTTAGCGGGAGTGTCCCATAGCACAGATACGCAGTATTTT.

This chain joins TRBV5-6 and TRBJ2-1, with TRBD2 matching over 14 bases. The V segment lost 4 bases and the J segment 5 bases; nucleotides outside the gene matches: 8. Germline V gives CDR1 SGHDT, CDR2 YYEEEE. The CDR3 consists of 17 residues. Written as DNA, the CDR3 is TGTGCCAGCAGCGCCAGACTAGCGGGAGGGCCTGACAATGAGCAGTTCTTC. This translates into CASSARLAGGPDNEQFF.

V and J are TRBV7-9 and TRBJ2-3; a weak D match, TRBD1 (6 bases). The germline gives CDR1 SEHNR, CDR2 FQNEAQ (reference sequence). Trimming cost V 4 bases and J 2 bases, with 13 bases left between them. The CDR3 runs 15 residues. The CDR3 sequence: CASSSGVGPTDTQYF. CDR3 in DNA: TGTGCCAGCAGCTCAGGGGTTGGGCCCACAGATACGCAGTATTTT. The full variable domain, in which reference TRBV7-9 and TRBJ2-3 provide the parts outside the CDR3, is DTGVSQNPRHKITKRGQNVTFRCDPISEHNRLYWYRQTLGQGPEFLTYFQNEAQLEKSRLLSDRFSAERPKGSFSTLEIQRTEQGDSAMYLCASSSGVGPTDTQYFGPGTRLTVL.

The CDR3 reads CASSYSGPPSYEQYF. In DNA form, the CDR3 reads TGTGCCAGCAGTTACTCGGGCCCCCCCTCCTACGAGCAGTACTTC. The chain employs TRBV6-5 and TRBJ2-7; D gene ambiguous. This CDR3 contains 15 residues. The germline gives CDR1 MNHEY, CDR2 SVGAGI. V lost 0 bases and J 0 bases, leaving 9 bases between the germline ends.